The present entry profiles one T cell receptor (beta chain) with its context. Antigen specificity is unknown. The entry originates in a study of Graves' ophthalmopathy and Graves' hyperthyroidism. Study-level results: Most thyroid-expanded clonotypes exceeding 0.001 frequency were also found in blood.

RNA transcripts provided the template for amplifying TCR beta CDR3 regions. First-round RT-PCR relied on HTBI primers, and a second-round multiplex PCR came next. TCRdb independently ran MiXCR on the multiplex PCR reads; one entry per CDR3 protein. The sample lists 500,000 to 800,000 distinct CDR3 sequences, roughly 41% occurring once. This CDR3 spans 15 amino acids. CDR1 and CDR2 from the germline V gene are SNHLY and FYNNEI. V was clipped by 6 bases and J by 3 bases, with 18 bases between them. The V call is TRBV2, the J call TRBJ2-7; D is perhaps TRBD2 (6 bases). This clonotype was obtained from an adult man with Graves' ophthalmopathy. The sequencing input was peripheral blood. As DNA, the CDR3 is TGTGCCAGCAGCGTGGAGGGTGTGGGCCGCTACGAGCAGTACTTC. This gives the protein CASSVEGVGRYEQYF.